This T cell receptor (beta chain) is drawn from a study of cytomegalovirus exposure and HLA in healthy donors. General study points: In a later analysis, V- and J-gene trimming of beta chains associated with a DCLRE1C missense variant, replicated independently.

The PCR made use of 60 Vbeta and 13 Jbeta primers. Sequencing was performed with immunoSEQ multiplex PCR; in TCRdb, only in-frame clones are kept and a portion is missing. The data show 150,000 or so clones, 79% seen once. As to this clone: Its target is not known.

The CDR3 runs 13 residues. Trimming pared 8 bases from V and 5 bases from J, leaving 15 bases between. Germline V CDR1 and CDR2: SNHLY, FYNNEI. The rearrangement links TRBV2 to TRBJ1-1; D gene unclear. This receptor was obtained from a man aged 25 to 40 in good health and CMV-seropositive. The sequencing input was PBMCs. CDR3 in DNA: TGTGCCAGCTTAACCCAGGAGGGTACTGAAGCTTTCTTT. This translates into CASLTQEGTEAFF.